This T cell receptor (beta chain) was sequenced in a study of cytomegalovirus exposure and HLA in healthy donors. Findings and limits, study-wide: It was reported that TCR beta sequences correctly inferred the HLA-A and HLA-B alleles for most subjects. It emerged from a later analysis that several of the most significant clusters appeared to be linked to common viral pathogens. Fewer N-insertions (relative to the approximately 700-donor mean) were reportedly seen in an Asian-associated ancestry cluster in a later analysis.

With respect to this clone: As yet, its antigen is unknown.

The PCR used 60 Vbeta and 13 Jbeta primers. Assay: immunoSEQ multiplex PCR; the TCRdb copy retains only in-frame clones and omits some. This table holds 140,000 to 150,000 clones, 80% found once. In germline, CDR1 is SGHNT, CDR2 YYREEE (reference sequence). Trimming stripped 3 bases from V and 1 base from J, with 10 bases between. The CDR3 spans 15 residues. The clonotype was recovered from a man between 35 and 55 years old in good health and CMV-seronegative. What was sequenced was PBMCs. J is TRBJ2-2 and V is TRBV5-4; D perhaps matches TRBD2 (5 bases). The CDR3 spells CASSWAAENTGELFF. CDR3 DNA sequence: TGTGCCAGCAGCTGGGCAGCGGAGAACACCGGGGAGCTGTTTTTT.